This paragraph reports one T cell receptor (beta chain). Assay: immunoSEQ multiplex PCR; the TCRdb copy retains only in-frame clones and omits some. The repertoire holds approximately 90,000 clones, with 91% as singletons. The data derive from a study of OX40 agonist ivuxolimab in advanced cancers. Background on the study: Mean age 60 years, range roughly 23 to 79; 82.7% male.

The germline V gene encodes CDR1 MNHNY and CDR2 SVGAGI (reference sequence). CDR3 length equals 10 residues. V shed 8 bases and J shed 6 bases, with 6 bases lying between them. The sequence derives from an adult with an advanced solid tumor such as melanoma, head and neck, liver or kidney cancer. The V gene is TRBV6-6, the J gene TRBJ2-3, with D perhaps TRBD2 (5 bases). The sample consisted of CD4+ or CD8+ T cells sorted from blood, taken in a trial of the OX40 agonist ivuxolimab. The CDR3 loop is CASRGDTQYF. In DNA form, the CDR3 reads TGTGCCAGCCGCGGGGATACGCAGTATTTT.